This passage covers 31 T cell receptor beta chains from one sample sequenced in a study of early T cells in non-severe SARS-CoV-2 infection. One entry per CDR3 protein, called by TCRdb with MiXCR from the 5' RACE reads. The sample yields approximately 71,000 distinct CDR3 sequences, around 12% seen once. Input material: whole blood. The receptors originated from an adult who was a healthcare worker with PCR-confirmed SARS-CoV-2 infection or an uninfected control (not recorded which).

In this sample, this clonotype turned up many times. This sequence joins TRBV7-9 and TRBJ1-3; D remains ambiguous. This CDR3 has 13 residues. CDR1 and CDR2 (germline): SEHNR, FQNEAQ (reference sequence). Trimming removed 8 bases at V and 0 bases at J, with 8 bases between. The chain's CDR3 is CASETDSGNTIYF. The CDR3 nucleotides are TGTGCCAGCGAGACGGACTCTGGAAACACCATATATTTT.

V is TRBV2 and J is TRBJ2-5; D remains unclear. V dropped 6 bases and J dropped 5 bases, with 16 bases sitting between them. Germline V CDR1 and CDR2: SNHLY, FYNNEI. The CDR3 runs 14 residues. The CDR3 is CASSVTLASETQYF. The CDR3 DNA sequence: TGTGCCAGCAGCGTTACTTTAGCCTCCGAGACCCAGTACTTC.

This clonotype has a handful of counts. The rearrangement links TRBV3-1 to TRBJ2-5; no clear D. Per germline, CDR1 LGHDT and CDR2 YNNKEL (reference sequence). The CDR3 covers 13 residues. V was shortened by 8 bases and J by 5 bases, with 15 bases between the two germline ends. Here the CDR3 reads CASARLFGETQYF. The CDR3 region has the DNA TGTGCCAGCGCCCGACTCTTCGGGGAGACCCAGTACTTC.

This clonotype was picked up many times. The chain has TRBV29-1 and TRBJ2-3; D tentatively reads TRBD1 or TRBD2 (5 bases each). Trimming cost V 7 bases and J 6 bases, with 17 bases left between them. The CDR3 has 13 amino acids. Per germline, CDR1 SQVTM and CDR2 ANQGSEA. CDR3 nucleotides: TGCAGCGCGGGACGCATAAAGGGGGATACGCAGTATTTT. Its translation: CSAGRIKGDTQYF.

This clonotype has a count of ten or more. The CDR3 here is CASIFPWGGWSVPLTDTQYF. DNA of the CDR3: TGTGCCAGCATTTTCCCCTGGGGAGGGTGGAGCGTACCTCTAACGGATACGCAGTATTTT. V usage is TRBV2 and J usage is TRBJ2-3; TRBD2 matches 7 bases. V dropped 7 bases and J dropped 6; count of bases not matched to a gene: 28. CDR1 SNHLY and CDR2 FYNNEI come from the germline V gene. This CDR3 has 20 residues.

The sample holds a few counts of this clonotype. The DNA for the CDR3 is TGTGCCAGCAGTTACCTACCCCCAGGACAGGGGGCGCGGTACTATGGCTACACCTTC. Translating gives CASSYLPPGQGARYYGYTF. The chain links TRBV6-5 to TRBJ1-2; TRBD1 agrees at 11 bases. The trim removed 2 bases at V and 3 bases at J, leaving 14 bases unmatched. Germline V CDR1 and CDR2: MNHEY, SVGAGI. The CDR3 runs to 19 residues.

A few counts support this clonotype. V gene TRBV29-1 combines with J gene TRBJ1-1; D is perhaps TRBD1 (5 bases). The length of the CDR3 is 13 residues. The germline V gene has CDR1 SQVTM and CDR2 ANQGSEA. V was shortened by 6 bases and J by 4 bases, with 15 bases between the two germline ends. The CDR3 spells CSVGLGGVTEAFF. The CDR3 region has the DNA TGCAGCGTAGGACTCGGGGGAGTCACTGAAGCTTTCTTT.

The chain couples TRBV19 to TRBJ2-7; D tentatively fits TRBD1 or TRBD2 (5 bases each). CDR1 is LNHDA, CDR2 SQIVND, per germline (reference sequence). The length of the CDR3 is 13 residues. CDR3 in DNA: TGTGCTGGGGGATCCGGGACCCACTACGAGCAGTACTTC. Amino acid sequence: CAGGSGTHYEQYF.

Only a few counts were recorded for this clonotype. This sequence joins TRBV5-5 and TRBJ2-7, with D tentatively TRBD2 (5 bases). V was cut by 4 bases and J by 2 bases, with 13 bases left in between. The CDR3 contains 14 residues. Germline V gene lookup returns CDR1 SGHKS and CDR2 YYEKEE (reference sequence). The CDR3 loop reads CASSVTGSAYEQYF. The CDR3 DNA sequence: TGTGCCAGCAGCGTAACGGGGTCCGCCTACGAGCAGTACTTC.

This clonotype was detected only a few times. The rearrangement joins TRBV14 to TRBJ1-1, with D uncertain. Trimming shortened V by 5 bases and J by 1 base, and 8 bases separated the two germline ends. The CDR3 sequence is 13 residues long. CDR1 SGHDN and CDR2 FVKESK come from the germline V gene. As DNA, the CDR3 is TGTGCCAGCAGCACCGAGAGGAACACTGAAGCTTTCTTT. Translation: CASSTERNTEAFF.

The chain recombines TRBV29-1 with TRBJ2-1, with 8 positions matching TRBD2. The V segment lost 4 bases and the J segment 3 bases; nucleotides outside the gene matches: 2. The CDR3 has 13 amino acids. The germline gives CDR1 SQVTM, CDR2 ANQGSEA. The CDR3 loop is CSVAAGVYNEQFF. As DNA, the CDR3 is TGCAGCGTTGCAGCGGGGGTCTACAATGAGCAGTTCTTC.

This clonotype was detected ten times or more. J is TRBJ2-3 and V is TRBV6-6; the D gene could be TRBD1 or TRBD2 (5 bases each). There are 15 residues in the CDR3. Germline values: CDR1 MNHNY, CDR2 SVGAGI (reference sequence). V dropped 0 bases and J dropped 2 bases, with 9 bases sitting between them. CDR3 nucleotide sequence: TGTGCCAGCAGTTACTCAGCCGGGGCCACAGATACGCAGTATTTT. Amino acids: CASSYSAGATDTQYF.

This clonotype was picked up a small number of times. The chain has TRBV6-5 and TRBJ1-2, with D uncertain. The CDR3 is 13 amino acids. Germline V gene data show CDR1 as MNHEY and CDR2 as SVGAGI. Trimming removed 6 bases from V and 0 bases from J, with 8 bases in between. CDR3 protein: CASRSEANYGYTF. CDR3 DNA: TGTGCCAGCAGATCGGAAGCTAACTATGGCTACACCTTC.

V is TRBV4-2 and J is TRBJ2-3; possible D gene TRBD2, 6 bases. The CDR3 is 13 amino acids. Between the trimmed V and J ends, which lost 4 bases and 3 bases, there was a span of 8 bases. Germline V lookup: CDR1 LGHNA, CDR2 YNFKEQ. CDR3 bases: TGTGCCAGCAGCCGCGGGGAGACAGATACGCAGTATTTT. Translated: CASSRGETDTQYF.

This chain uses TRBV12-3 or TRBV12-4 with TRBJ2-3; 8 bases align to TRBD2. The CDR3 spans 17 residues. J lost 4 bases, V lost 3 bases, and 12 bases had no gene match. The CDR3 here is CASSFGHGTRRPDTQYF. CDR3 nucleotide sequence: TGTGCCAGCAGTTTTGGGCACGGGACTAGACGCCCAGATACGCAGTATTTT.

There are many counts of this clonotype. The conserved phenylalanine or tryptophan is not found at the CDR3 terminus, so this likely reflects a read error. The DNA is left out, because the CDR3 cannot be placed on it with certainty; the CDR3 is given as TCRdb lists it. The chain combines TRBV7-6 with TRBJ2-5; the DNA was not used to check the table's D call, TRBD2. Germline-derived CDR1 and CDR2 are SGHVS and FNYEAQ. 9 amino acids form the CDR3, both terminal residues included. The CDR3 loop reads CASSLQLAG.

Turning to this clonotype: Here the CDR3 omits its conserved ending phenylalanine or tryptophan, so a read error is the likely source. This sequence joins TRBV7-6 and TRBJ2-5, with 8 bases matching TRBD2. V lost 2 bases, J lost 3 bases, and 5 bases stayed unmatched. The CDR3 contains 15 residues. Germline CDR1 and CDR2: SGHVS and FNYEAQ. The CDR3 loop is CASSLSTSGKETQYY. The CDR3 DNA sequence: TGTGCCAGCAGCTTATCAACTAGCGGAAAAGAGACCCAGTACTAC.

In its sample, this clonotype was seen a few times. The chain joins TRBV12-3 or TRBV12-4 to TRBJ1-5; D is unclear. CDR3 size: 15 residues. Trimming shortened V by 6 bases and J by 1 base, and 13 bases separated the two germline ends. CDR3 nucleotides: TGTGCCAGCAGCTCTAGTATACGGAGCAATCAGCCCCAGCATTTT. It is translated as CASSSSIRSNQPQHF.

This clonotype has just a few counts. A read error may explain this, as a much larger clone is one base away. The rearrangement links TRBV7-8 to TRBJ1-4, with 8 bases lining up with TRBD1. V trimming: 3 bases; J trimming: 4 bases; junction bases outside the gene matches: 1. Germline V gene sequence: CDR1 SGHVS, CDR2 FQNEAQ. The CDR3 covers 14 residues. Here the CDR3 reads CASSLGQVNEKLFF. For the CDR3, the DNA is TGTGCCAGCAGCTTGGGACAGGTTAATGAAAAACTGTTTTTT.

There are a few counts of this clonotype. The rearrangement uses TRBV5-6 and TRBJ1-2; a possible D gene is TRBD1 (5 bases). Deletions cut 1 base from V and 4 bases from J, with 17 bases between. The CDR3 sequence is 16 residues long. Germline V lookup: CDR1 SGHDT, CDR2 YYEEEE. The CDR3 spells CASSLRATAPFYGYTF. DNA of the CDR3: TGTGCCAGCAGCTTGCGAGCGACAGCACCGTTCTATGGCTACACCTTC.

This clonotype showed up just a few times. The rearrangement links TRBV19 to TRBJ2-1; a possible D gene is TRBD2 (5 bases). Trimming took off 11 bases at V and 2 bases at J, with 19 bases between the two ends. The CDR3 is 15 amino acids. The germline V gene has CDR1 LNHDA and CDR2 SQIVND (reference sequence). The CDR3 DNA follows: TGTGCCGCCTCCGAGGGCGTCTCGACCTACAATGAGCAGTTCTTC. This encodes CAASEGVSTYNEQFF.

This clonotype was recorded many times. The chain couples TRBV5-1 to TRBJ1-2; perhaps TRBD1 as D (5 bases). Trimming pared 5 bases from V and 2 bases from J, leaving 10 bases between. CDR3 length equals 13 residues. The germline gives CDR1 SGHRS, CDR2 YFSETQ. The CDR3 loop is CASRDGDNYGYTF. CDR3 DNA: TGCGCCAGCAGGGACGGGGACAACTATGGCTACACCTTC. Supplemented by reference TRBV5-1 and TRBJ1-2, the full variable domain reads KAGVTQTPRYLIKTRGQQVTLSCSPISGHRSVSWYQQTPGQGLQFLFEYFSETQRNKGNFPGRFSGRQFSNSRSEMNVSTLELGDSALYLCASRDGDNYGYTFGSGTRLTVV.

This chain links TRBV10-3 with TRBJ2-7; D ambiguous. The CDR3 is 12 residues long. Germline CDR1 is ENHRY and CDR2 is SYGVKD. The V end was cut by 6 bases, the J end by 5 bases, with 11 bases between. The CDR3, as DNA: TGTGCCATCAGCGCCGCCCGAAACGAGCAGTACTTC. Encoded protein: CAISAARNEQYF.

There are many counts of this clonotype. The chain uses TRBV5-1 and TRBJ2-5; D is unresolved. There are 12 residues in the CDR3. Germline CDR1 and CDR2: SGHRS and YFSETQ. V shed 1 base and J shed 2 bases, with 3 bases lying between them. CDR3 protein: CASSLLQETQYF. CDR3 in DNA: TGCGCCAGCAGCTTGCTACAAGAGACCCAGTACTTC.

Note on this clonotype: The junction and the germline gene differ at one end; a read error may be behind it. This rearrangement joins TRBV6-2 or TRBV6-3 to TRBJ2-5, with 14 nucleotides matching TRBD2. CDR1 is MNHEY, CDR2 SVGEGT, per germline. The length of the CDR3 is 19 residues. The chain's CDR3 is CASSYSLGLAGVRQEIQYF. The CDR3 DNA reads TGTGCCAGCAGTTACTCTTTGGGACTAGCGGGAGTTAGGCAAGAGATCCAGTACTTC.

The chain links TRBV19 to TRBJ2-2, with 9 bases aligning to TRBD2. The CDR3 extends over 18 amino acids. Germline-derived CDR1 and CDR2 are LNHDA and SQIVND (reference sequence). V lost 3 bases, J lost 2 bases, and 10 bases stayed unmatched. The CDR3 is CASSIRASGISNTGELFF. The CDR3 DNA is TGTGCCAGTAGTATTAGGGCTAGCGGGATTAGCAACACCGGGGAGCTGTTTTTT.

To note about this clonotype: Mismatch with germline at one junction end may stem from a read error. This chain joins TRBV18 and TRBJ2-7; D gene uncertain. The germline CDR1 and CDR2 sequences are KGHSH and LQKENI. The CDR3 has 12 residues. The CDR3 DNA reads TGTGCCAGCTCTCCGGGCAACTACGAACAGTACTTC. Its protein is CASSPGNYEQYF.

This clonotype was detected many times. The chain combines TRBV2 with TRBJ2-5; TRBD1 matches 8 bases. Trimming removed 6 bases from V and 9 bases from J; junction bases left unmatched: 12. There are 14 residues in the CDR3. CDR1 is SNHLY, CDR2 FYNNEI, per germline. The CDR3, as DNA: TGTGCCAGCAGCGACAGGGGCCCCTGGATGGCCCAGTACTTC. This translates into CASSDRGPWMAQYF.

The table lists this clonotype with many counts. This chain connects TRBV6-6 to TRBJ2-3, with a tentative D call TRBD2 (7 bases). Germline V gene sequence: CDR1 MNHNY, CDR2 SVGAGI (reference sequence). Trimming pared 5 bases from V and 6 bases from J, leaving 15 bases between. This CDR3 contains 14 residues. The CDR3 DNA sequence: TGTGCCAGCAGTCCCGGGGGGCCAGGTGATACGCAGTATTTT. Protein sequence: CASSPGGPGDTQYF.

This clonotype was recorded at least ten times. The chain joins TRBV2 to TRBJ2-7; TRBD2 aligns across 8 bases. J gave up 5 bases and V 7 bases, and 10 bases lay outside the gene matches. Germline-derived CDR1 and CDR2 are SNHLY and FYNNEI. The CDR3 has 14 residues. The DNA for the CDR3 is TGTGCCAGCAAGGGCGAGCGGGAGTTCAACGAGCAGTACTTC. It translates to CASKGEREFNEQYF.

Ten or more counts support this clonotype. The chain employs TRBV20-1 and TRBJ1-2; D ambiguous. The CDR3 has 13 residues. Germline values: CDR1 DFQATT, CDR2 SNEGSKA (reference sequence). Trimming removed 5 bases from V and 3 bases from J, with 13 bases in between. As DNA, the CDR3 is TGCAGTGCTCAGGAGGGTTGGCACTATGGCTACACCTTC. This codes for CSAQEGWHYGYTF.